This T cell receptor (beta chain) was recorded in a study of OX40 agonist ivuxolimab in advanced cancers. Germline V gives CDR1 SGHRS, CDR2 YFSETQ. This CDR3 region has 13 residues. Here immunoSEQ multiplex PCR was the method, and the copy in TCRdb shows in-frame clones only, minus some. The table has around 82,000 clones, 70% to 90% seen once. In regard to this clone: An end of the junction does not agree with germline; a read error may underlie this.

J is TRBJ1-3 and V is TRBV5-1; D is undetermined. The origin of this receptor is an adult with an advanced solid tumor such as melanoma, head and neck, liver or kidney cancer. Specimen: CD4+ or CD8+ T cells sorted from blood, collected in a trial of the OX40 agonist ivuxolimab. CDR3: CASSLTVGDTIYF. The CDR3 region has the DNA TGCGCCAGCAGCTTGACAGTTGGAGACACCATATATTTT.